This T cell receptor beta chain is drawn from a study of T cell responses to AZD1222 COVID-19 vaccine. Study-level results: It was only a handful of AZD1222 recipients who were seropositive at baseline. Repertoire sampling was restricted to post-peak T cell response timepoints. Nearly half of spike-specific TCRs reportedly target variant regions that are unmutated in the B.1.351 and B.1.1.7 variants.

Notes on this clone: The antigen is undetermined.

Measured with immunoSEQ multiplex PCR; TCRdb has only the in-frame clones, and not every one. The sample records 120,000 to 150,000 clones, under 95% being singletons. Germline V lookup: CDR1 MNHEY, CDR2 SMNVEV (reference sequence). Between the trimmed V and J ends, which lost 5 bases and 0 bases, there was a span of 13 bases. This CDR3 has 15 residues. The sequence was obtained from an adult in good health. V usage is TRBV27 and J usage is TRBJ1-1; no reliable D call. Sequenced here: peripheral blood, sampled on day 0 of AZD1222 vaccination. This chain's CDR3 is CASSPKTFMNTEAFF. The CDR3 nucleotides are TGTGCCAGCAGTCCCAAGACCTTCATGAACACTGAAGCTTTCTTT.